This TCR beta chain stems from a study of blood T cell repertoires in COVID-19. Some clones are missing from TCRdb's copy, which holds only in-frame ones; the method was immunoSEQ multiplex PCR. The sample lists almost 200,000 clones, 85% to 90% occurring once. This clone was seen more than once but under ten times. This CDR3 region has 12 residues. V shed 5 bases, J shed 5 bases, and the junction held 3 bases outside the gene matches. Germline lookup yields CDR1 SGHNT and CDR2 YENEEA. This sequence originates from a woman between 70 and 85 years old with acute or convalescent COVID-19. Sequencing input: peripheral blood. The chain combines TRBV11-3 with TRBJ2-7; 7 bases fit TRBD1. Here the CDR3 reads CASSRDSNEQYF. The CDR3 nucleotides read TGTGCCAGCAGCCGGGACAGTAACGAGCAGTACTTC.